This record covers a single T cell receptor beta chain. The germline gives CDR1 ENHRY, CDR2 SYGVKD. CDR3 length equals 13 residues. The V and J ends lost 4 bases and 3 bases respectively, with 10 bases between them. The data originate from a study of PD-1 blockade in classical Hodgkin lymphoma. Exposure to brentuximab vedotin varied, and each patient had relapsed following autologous stem cell transplantation. Only in-frame clones appear in the TCRdb table, and some are missing; sequencing was by immunoSEQ multiplex PCR. This sample has roughly 30,000 clones, with approximately 87% found just once. This chain joins TRBV10-3 and TRBJ2-7, with a tentative D call TRBD1 (5 bases). The sample in question was peripheral blood mononuclear cells (PBMCs), obtained before the second cycle of nivolumab. This receptor was taken from a human donor with classical Hodgkin lymphoma. Here the CDR3 DNA reads TGTGCCATCAGTGCCAGGGATGACTACGAGCAGTACTTC. Translation: CAISARDDYEQYF.